This T cell receptor beta chain was recovered during a study of blood T cell repertoires in COVID-19. About the study: Samples of COVID-19 (acute and convalescent) were obtained from the United States, Italy and Spain.

Everyone who took part was roughly 18 to 89 years old, and they came from some 23 US areas. Participants had their cohort set by participant-reported clinical history. Germline CDR1 is SEHNR and CDR2 is FQNEAQ (reference sequence). The CDR3 length is 12 residues. V lost 5 bases and J 3 bases, leaving 7 bases between the germline ends. In this sample, this clone turned up once. Source study methods: Counts of nucleated cells, estimated from reference gene primer amplification, were obtained. Produced via immunoSEQ multiplex PCR; TCRdb's table is partial and in-frame only. From that table come the V and J calls and clone size; the DNA was used to work out D and trimming. The top ten clones hold less than 2% of a sample with some 390,000 clones, roughly 90% of them seen once.

This sequence originates from a woman in her 30s who had recovered from COVID-19. The gene calls are TRBV7-9 and TRBJ1-2; D unresolved. What was sequenced was PBMCs or T cells enriched from blood (not recorded which). CDR3 DNA sequence: TGTGCCAGCAGCCGGACTGACTATGGCTACACCTTC. This sequence encodes CASSRTDYGYTF.